The 9 T cell receptor beta chains below all came from one sample that was sequenced in a study of blood T cells in healthy people across ages. A second about 6 to 11 cycle PCR used barcoded and J-beta primers. One entry per CDR3 protein, called by TCRdb with MiXCR from the 5' RACE reads. This sample has about 570,000 distinct CDR3 sequences, with 25% to 30% found just once. Sequences were obtained from blood. The receptors come from a woman between 70 and 85 years old in good health.

This clonotype was recorded many times. V gene TRBV7-2 combines with J gene TRBJ2-7; no reliable D call. With 5 bases removed from V and 7 bases from J, the gap between germline ends came to 12 bases. This CDR3 region has 12 residues. Germline values: CDR1 SGHTA, CDR2 FQGNSA. The CDR3 loop is CASSASRREQYF. The CDR3 DNA reads as TGTGCCAGCAGCGCCTCCAGGCGGGAGCAGTACTTC.

In its sample, this clonotype was seen a few times. This chain links TRBV28 with TRBJ2-5; TRBD1 aligns across 8 bases. Germline CDR1 and CDR2: MDHEN and SYDVKM. CDR3 size: 14 residues. J gave up 11 bases and V 3 bases, and 11 bases lay outside the gene matches. The CDR3 loop reads CASSFYQGAKGQYF. The CDR3 DNA reads TGTGCCAGCAGTTTCTATCAGGGGGCTAAAGGGCAGTACTTC.

The table lists this clonotype with a few counts. The chain joins TRBV7-6 to TRBJ1-1; TRBD1 matches at 9 bases. The CDR3 sequence is 13 residues long. Germline CDR1 SGHVS, CDR2 FNYEAQ. The ends lost 1 base at V and 10 bases at J; junction bases unmatched: 4. This CDR3 reads CASSLGAGQGAFF. CDR3 nucleotide sequence: TGTGCCAGCAGCTTAGGAGCGGGACAGGGAGCTTTCTTT.

The chain links TRBV2 to TRBJ1-3; a possible D gene is TRBD1 (5 bases). This CDR3 spans 13 amino acids. Germline V gene sequence: CDR1 SNHLY, CDR2 FYNNEI. Trimming removed 4 bases from V and 5 bases from J, with 9 bases in between. CDR3 protein: CASSGDRRNTIYF. The CDR3 DNA follows: TGTGCCAGCAGTGGGGACCGCCGAAACACCATATATTTT.

Here the CDR3 DNA reads TGCACTTTAGGGACAGGGGAGGGTTATGGCTACACCTTC. Its protein product is CTLGTGEGYGYTF. The chain combines TRBV20-1 with TRBJ1-2; 10 bases align to TRBD1. Germline CDR1 is DFQATT and CDR2 is SNEGSKA (reference sequence). There are 13 residues in the CDR3.

The chain employs TRBV20-1 and TRBJ2-5; weak D call: TRBD2 (7 bases). V gave up 4 bases and J gave up 0 bases, with 15 bases separating them. CDR1 and CDR2 (germline): DFQATT, SNEGSKA (reference sequence). This CDR3 region has 15 residues. CDR3 bases: TGCAGTGCTAACAGAGAGGGGGGGTACCAAGAGACCCAGTACTTC. Amino acids: CSANREGGYQETQYF.

This chain connects TRBV28 to TRBJ2-7; 7 nucleotides align to TRBD2. The trim removed 6 bases at V and 3 bases at J, leaving 14 bases unmatched. The CDR3 length is 16 residues. Germline loops: CDR1 MDHEN, CDR2 SYDVKM. In DNA form, the CDR3 reads TGTGCCAGCAGGTTCCCAGGCGGGAGCCCTAGCTACGAGCAGTACTTC. This translates into CASRFPGGSPSYEQYF.

This clonotype was found a few times. V is TRBV7-3 and J is TRBJ1-1; 8 nucleotides match TRBD1. Germline V lookup: CDR1 SGHTA, CDR2 FQGTGA. Trimming removed 5 bases from V and 7 bases from J; junction bases left unmatched: 6. This CDR3 is built from 13 residues. CDR3 nucleotides: TGTGCCAGCAGCGAAAGAGGGACAGGTGAAGCTTTCTTT. Encoded protein: CASSERGTGEAFF.

In this sample, this clonotype turned up many times. The chain uses TRBV7-9 and TRBJ2-7; no reliable D call. Trimming cost V 8 bases and J 1 base, with 9 bases left between them. This CDR3 has 12 residues. CDR1 and CDR2 from the germline V gene are SEHNR and FQNEAQ (reference sequence). Written as DNA, the CDR3 is TGTGCCAGCTCAGGCTTTTCCTACGAGCAGTACTTC. Its translation: CASSGFSYEQYF.